This T cell receptor (beta chain) was obtained from a study of T cell responses to AZD1222 COVID-19 vaccine. The repertoire was sequenced with immunoSEQ multiplex PCR; TCRdb's copy has only in-frame clones and lacks some. The sample has fewer than 95,000 clones, approximately 90% seen once. Comments on this clone: What it binds is unknown.

Study-level results: Close to half of all spike-specific TCRs reportedly target regions of the variants that are unmutated.

CDR1 is LGHDT, CDR2 YNNKEL, per germline (reference sequence). V lost 6 bases and J 4 bases, leaving 13 bases between the germline ends. CDR3 length equals 14 residues. The sequencing used peripheral blood, collected 28 days after the second AZD1222 dose. This TCR derives from an adult who received the AZD1222 COVID-19 vaccine. The chain couples TRBV3-1 (or the pseudogene TRBV3-2) to TRBJ2-1, with a possible D match to TRBD2 (6 bases). The chain's CDR3 is CASRTAGRYNEQFF. Here the CDR3 DNA reads TGTGCCAGCAGGACCGCGGGGCGGTACAATGAGCAGTTCTTC.